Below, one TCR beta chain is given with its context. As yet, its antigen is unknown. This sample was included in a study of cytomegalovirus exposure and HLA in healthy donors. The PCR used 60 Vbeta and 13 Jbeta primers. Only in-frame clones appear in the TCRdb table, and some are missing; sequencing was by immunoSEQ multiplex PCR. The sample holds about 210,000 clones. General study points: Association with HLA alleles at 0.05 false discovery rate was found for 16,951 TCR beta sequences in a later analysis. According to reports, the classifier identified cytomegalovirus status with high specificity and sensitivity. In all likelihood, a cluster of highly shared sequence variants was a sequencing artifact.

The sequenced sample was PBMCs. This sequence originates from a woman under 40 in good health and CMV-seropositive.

CDR3 protein: CASSQEGTSGRGMYTGELFF. The CDR3 DNA reads TGCGCCAGCAGCCAAGAGGGTACTAGCGGGAGAGGAATGTACACCGGGGAGCTGTTTTTT. The chain is built from TRBV4-1 and TRBJ2-2, with 11 bases aligning to TRBD2. With 0 bases clipped from V and 3 bases from J, the junction kept 12 bases outside the gene matches. Germline lookup yields CDR1 MGHRA and CDR2 YSYEKL. The CDR3 covers 20 residues.